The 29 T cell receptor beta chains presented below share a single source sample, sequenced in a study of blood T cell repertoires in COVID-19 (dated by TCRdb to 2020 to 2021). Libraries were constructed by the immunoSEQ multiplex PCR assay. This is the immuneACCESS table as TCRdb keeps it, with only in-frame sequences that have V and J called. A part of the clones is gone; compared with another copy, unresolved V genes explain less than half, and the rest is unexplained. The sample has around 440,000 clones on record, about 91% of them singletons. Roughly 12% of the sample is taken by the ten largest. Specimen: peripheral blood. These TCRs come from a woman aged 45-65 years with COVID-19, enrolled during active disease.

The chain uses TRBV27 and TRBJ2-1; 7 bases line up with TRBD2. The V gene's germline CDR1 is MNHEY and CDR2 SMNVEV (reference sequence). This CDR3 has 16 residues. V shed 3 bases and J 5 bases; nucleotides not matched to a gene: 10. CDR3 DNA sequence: TGTGCCAGCAGTTTCTTGGGGACTACTACGAACAATGAGCAGTTCTTC. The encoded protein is CASSFLGTTTNNEQFF.

The CDR3 here is CASRGAGSDNEQFF. The CDR3 DNA is TGTGCCAGCCGGGGGGCAGGGAGCGACAATGAGCAGTTCTTC. The genes are TRBV7-9 and TRBJ2-1; D might be TRBD2 (7 bases). The V gene lost 8 bases and the J gene lost 5 bases, with 16 bases spanning the gap. The CDR3 has 14 amino acids. Per germline, CDR1 SEHNR and CDR2 FQNEAQ (reference sequence).

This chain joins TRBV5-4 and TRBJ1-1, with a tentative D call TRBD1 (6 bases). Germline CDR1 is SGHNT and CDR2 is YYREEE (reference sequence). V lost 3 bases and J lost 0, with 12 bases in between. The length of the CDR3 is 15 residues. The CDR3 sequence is CASSSAQGVNTEAFF. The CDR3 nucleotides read TGTGCCAGCAGCTCAGCACAGGGAGTGAACACTGAAGCTTTCTTT.

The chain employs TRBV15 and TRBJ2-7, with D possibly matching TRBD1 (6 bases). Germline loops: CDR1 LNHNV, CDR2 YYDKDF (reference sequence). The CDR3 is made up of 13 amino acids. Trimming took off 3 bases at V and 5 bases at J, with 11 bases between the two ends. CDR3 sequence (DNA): TGTGCCACCAGCAGGCAAAGACAGGACGAGCAGTACTTC. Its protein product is CATSRQRQDEQYF.

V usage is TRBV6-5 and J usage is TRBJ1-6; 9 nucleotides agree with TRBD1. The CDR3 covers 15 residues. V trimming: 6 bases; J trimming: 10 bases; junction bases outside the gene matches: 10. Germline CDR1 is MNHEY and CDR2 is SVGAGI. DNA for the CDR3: TGTGCCAGCAGACGGGGACAGGGAGTAGAGTCACCCCTCCACTTT. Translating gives CASRRGQGVESPLHF.

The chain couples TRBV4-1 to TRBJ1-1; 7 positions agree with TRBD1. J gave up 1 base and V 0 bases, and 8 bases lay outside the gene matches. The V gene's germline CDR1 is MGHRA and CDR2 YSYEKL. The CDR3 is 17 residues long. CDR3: CASSQEVWDRKNTEAFF. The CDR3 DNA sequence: TGCGCCAGCAGCCAAGAAGTGTGGGACAGAAAGAACACTGAAGCTTTCTTT.

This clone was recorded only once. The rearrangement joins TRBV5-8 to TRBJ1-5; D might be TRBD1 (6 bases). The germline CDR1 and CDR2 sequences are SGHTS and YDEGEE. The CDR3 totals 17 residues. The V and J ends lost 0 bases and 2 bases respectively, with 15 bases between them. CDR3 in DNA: TGTGCCAGCAGCTTGGGCACAGGGTTGGGGGGCAATCAGCCCCAGCATTTT. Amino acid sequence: CASSLGTGLGGNQPQHF. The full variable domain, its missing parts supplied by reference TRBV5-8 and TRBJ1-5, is EAGVTQSPTHLIKTRGQQATLRCSPISGHTSVYWYQQALGLGLQFLLWYDEGEERNRGNFPPRFSGRQFPNYSSELNVNALELEDSALYLCASSLGTGLGGNQPQHFGDGTRLSIL.

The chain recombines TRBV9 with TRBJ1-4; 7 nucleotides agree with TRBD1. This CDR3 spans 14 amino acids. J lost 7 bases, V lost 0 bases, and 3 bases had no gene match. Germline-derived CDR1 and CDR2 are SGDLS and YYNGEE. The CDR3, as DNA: TGTGCCAGCAGCGTAGAAAAGGGGGCTGAAAAACTGTTTTTT. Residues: CASSVEKGAEKLFF.

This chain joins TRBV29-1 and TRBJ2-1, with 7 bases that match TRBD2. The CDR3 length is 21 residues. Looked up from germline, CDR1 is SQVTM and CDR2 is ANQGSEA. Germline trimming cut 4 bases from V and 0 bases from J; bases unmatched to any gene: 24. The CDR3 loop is CSVGVLKSSGTPSSSYNEQFF. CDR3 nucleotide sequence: TGCAGCGTTGGGGTTCTTAAATCTAGCGGCACCCCAAGTAGCTCCTACAATGAGCAGTTCTTC.

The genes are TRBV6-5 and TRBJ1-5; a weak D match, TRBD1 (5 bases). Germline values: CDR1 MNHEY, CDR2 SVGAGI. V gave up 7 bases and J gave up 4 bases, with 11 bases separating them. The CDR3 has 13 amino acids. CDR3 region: CASIRTNNQPQHF. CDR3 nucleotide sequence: TGTGCCAGCATACGGACAAATAATCAGCCCCAGCATTTT.

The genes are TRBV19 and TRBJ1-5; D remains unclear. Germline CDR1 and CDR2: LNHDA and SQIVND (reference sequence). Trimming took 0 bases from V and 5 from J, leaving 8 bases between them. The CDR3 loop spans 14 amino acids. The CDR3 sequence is CASSIEGGYQPQHF. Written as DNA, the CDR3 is TGTGCCAGTAGTATAGAGGGAGGCTATCAGCCCCAGCATTTT.

The CDR3 loop is CASSLGDSYGYTF. The CDR3 DNA reads TGCGCCAGCAGCTTGGGGGACAGCTATGGCTACACCTTC. V and J are TRBV5-1 and TRBJ1-2; the match to TRBD1 covers 7 bases. This CDR3 has 13 amino acids. The germline gives CDR1 SGHRS, CDR2 YFSETQ. Trimming cost V 0 bases and J 4 bases; bases outside gene matches: 0.

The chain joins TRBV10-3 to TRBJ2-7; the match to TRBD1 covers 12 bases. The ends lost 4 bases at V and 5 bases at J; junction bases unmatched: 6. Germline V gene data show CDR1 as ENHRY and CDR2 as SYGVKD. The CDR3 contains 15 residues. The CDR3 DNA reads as TGTGCCATCAGTGCTAGGGGACAGGGGGCAAACGAGCAGTACTTC. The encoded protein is CAISARGQGANEQYF.

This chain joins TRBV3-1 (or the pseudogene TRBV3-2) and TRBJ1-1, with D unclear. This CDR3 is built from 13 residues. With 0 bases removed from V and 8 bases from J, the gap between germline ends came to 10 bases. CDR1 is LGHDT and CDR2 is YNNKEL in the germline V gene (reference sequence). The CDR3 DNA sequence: TGTGCCAGCAGCCAAGACCCCCCCGGGGAAGCTTTCTTT. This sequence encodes CASSQDPPGEAFF.

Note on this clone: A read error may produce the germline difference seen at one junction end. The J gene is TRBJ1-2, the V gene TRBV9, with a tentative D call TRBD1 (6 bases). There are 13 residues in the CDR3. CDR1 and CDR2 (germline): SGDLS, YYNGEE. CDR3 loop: CVSSNRVDYGYTF. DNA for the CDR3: TGTGTCAGCAGCAACAGGGTCGACTATGGCTACACCTTC.

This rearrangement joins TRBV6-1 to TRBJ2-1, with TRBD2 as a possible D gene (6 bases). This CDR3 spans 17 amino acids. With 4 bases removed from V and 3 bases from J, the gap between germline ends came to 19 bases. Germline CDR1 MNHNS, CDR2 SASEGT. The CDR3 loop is CASSVNWGGRLYNEQFF. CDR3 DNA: TGTGCCAGCAGTGTTAATTGGGGAGGCCGCCTCTACAATGAGCAGTTCTTC.

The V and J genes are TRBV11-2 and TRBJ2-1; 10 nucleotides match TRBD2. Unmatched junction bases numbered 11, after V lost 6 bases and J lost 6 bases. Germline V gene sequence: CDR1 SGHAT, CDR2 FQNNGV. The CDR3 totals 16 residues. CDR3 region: CASRRTFSGGFNEQFF. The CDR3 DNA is TGTGCCAGCAGACGGACTTTTAGCGGGGGGTTCAATGAGCAGTTCTTC.

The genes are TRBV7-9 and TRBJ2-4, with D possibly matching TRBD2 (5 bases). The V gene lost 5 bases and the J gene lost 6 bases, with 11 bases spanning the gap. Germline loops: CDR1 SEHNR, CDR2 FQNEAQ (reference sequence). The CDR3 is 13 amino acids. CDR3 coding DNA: TGTGCCAGCAGCCACGGGGTTGGAAACATTCAGTACTTC. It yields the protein CASSHGVGNIQYF.

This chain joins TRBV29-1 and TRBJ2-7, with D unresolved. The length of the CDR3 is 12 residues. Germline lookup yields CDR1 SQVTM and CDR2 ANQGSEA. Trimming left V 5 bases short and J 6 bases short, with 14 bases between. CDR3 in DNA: TGCAGCGTTCGCGGTGCCTTATCCGAGCAGTACTTC. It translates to CSVRGALSEQYF.

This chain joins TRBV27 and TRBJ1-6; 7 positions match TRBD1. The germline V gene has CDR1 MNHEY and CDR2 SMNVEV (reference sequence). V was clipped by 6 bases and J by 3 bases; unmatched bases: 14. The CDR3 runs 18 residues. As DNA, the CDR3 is TGTGCCAGCAGCGGGCAGGGGGTGCGGAAGCTCTATAATTCACCCCTCCACTTT. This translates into CASSGQGVRKLYNSPLHF.

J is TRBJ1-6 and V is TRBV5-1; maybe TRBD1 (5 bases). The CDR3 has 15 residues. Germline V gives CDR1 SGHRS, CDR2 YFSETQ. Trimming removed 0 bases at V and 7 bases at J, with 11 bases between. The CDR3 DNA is TGCGCCAGCAGCTTGGAGATTGGGGGGAATTCACCCCTCCACTTT. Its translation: CASSLEIGGNSPLHF.

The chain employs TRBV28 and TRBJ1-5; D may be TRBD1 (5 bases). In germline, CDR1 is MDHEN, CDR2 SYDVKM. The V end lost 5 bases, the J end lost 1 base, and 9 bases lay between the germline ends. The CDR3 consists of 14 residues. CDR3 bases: TGTGCCAGCAGTCCGGGACTCAGCAATCAGCCCCAGCATTTT. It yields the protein CASSPGLSNQPQHF.

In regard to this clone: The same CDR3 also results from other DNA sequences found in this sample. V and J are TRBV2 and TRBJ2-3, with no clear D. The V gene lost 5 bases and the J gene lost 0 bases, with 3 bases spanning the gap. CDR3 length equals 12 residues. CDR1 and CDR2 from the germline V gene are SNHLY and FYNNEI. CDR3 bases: TGTGCCAGCAGTCCTAGCACAGATACGCAGTATTTT. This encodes CASSPSTDTQYF.

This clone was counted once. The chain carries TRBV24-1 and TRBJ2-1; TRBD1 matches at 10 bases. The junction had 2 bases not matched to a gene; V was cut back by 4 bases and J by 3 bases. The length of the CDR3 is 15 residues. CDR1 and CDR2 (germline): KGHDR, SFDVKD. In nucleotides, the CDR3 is TGTGCCACCAGTGAGACAGGGGGCCGCTACAATGAGCAGTTCTTC. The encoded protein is CATSETGGRYNEQFF.

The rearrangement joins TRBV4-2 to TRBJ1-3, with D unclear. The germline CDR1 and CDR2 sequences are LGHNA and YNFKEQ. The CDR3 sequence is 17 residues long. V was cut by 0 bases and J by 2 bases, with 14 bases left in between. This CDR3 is CASSQETFLTAGNTIYF. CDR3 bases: TGTGCCAGCAGCCAAGAAACGTTCCTTACTGCTGGAAACACCATATATTTT.

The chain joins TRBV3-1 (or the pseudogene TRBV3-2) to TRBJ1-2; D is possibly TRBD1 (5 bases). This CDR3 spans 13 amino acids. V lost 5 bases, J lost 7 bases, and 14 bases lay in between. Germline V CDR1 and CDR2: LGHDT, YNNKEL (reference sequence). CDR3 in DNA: TGTGCCAGCAGCGGACGGGACTCCGGTGGCTACACCTTC. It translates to CASSGRDSGGYTF.

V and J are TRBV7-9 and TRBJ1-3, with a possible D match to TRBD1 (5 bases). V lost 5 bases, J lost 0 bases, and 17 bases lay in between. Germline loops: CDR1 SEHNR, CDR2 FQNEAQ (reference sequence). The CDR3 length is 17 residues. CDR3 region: CASSPHKGVISGNTIYF. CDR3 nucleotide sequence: TGTGCCAGCAGCCCCCACAAAGGGGTTATCTCTGGAAACACCATATATTTT.

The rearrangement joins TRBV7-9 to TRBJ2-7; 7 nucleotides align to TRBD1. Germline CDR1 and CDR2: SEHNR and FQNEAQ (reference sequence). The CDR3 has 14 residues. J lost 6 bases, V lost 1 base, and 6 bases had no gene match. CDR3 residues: CASSLEEQGLEQYF. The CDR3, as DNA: TGTGCCAGCAGCTTAGAGGAACAGGGGCTCGAGCAGTACTTC.

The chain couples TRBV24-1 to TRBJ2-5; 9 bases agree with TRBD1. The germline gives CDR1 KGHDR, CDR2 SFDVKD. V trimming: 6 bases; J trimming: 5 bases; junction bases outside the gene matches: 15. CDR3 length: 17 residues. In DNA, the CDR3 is TGTGCCACCAGTCCCCGCCCCACAGGGGGCTCACAGGAGACCCAGTACTTC. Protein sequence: CATSPRPTGGSQETQYF.